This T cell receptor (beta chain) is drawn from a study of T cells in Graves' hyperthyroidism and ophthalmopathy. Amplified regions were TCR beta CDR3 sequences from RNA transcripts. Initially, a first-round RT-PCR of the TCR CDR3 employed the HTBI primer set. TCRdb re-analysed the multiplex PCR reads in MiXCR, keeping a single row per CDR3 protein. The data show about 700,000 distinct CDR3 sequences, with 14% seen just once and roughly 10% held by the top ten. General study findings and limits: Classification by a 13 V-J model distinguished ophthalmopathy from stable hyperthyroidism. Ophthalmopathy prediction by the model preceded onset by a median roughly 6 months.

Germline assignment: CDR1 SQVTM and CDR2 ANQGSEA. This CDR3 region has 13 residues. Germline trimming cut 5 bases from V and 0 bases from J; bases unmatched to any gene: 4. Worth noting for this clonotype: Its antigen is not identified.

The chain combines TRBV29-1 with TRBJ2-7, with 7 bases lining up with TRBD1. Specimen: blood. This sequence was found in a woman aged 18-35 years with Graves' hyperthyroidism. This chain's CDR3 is CSVSRDSSYEQYF. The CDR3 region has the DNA TGCAGCGTTTCCCGGGACAGCTCCTACGAGCAGTACTTC.